These T cell receptor beta chains were read from a single sample in a study of B cell selection in AIRE deficiency. Clones were sequenced by immunoSEQ multiplex PCR, and TCRdb holds only the in-frame ones, with some missing. The table has roughly 14,000 clones, under 95% seen once; the top ten hold around 1%. The sample comprised Tregs sorted from PBMCs. These receptors were taken from a human donor with AIRE deficiency. CDR3s include the opening cysteine and the closing phenylalanine or tryptophan. Each record gives: J gene, V gene, D gene, clone size, CDR3 DNA, CDR3 protein. The D gene is left open where the match is weak. Size is stated for part of the rows, as once, few or many counts, or as a class when the clone is expanded.

TRBJ2-3,TRBV27,-,-,TGTGCCAGCAGTTTAAATCGGGGCTATAGTACAGATACGCAGTATTTT,CASSLNRGYSTDTQYF
TRBJ1-2,TRBV7-9,-,-,TGTGCCAGCAGTCGGGAGTACTATGGCTACACCTTC,CASSREYYGYTF
TRBJ2-1,TRBV4-1,TRBD2,-,TGCGCCAGCAGCCTATCGACTAGCATGGATGAGCAGTTCTTC,CASSLSTSMDEQFF
TRBJ1-6,TRBV6-6,TRBD1,-,TGTGCCAGCACCCCCCTACAGGGGGGTATTTCACCCCTCCACTTT,CASTPLQGGISPLHF
TRBJ2-7,TRBV21-1,-,few,TGTGCCAGCAGCAAACGGGAATACGAGCAGTACTTC,CASSKREYEQYF
TRBJ2-7,TRBV6-5,TRBD2,-,TGTGCCACCAATTCCCCTAGCGGGAGGGCCAGTGAGCAGTACTTC,CATNSPSGRASEQYF
TRBJ2-1,TRBV28,-,-,TGTGCCAGCACGAGGGGGGACTACAATGAGCAGTTCTTC,CASTRGDYNEQFF
TRBJ2-5,TRBV5-1,-,-,TGCGCCAGCAGCTTTGCGGAGACCCAGTACTTC,CASSFAETQYF
TRBJ2-3,TRBV29-1,-,-,TGCAGCGTTGTGGTCTTCACAGATACGCAGTATTTT,CSVVVFTDTQYF
TRBJ1-3,TRBV5-6,-,-,TGTGCCAGCAGCTTGGTGGAGGGCTTCAGGGAGAACACCATATATTTT,CASSLVEGFRENTIYF
TRBJ1-6,TRBV15,-,-,TGTGCCACCAGCAGAGACCCTACACGCGGAATCTATAATTCACCCCTCCACTTT,CATSRDPTRGIYNSPLHF
TRBJ1-5,TRBV6-5,TRBD1,few,TGTGCCAGCAGTGACAGGGTGTTCCAGCCCCAGCATTTT,CASSDRVFQPQHF
TRBJ2-7,TRBV11-2,-,once,TGTGCCAGCAGCTTAGAAGGTCCCTATTCCGAGCAGTACTTC,CASSLEGPYSEQYF
TRBJ2-5,TRBV30,-,-,TGTGCCTGGAGCTTTGGAGTAGGGCTTATGGCCCAGTACTTC,CAWSFGVGLMAQYF
TRBJ2-2,TRBV19,-,-,TGTGCCAGTACCGCGGGGTACACCGGGGAGCTGTTTTTT,CASTAGYTGELFF
TRBJ1-2,TRBV7-1,-,-,TGTGCCAGCAGCTTATTAGGGACGAACTATGGCTACACCTTC,CASSLLGTNYGYTF
TRBJ1-1,TRBV5-6,-,-,TGTGCCAGCAACCCTCGTGTCCGAACCCCTGAAGCTTTCTTT,CASNPRVRTPEAFF
TRBJ2-3,TRBV2,TRBD2,-,TGTGCCAGCAGTGAAGTACTAGCGGGAGGGACAGATACGCAGTATTTT,CASSEVLAGGTDTQYF
TRBJ2-3,TRBV27,-,-,TGTGCCAGCAGTTTGTTGAGTCCAACAGATACGCAGTATTTT,CASSLLSPTDTQYF
TRBJ2-3,TRBV19,-,-,TGTGCCAGTAGTATCGGGGCTCCTTCCACAGATACGCAGTATTTT,CASSIGAPSTDTQYF
TRBJ1-6,TRBV9,TRBD1,once,TGTGCCAGCAGCGTAGGGACAGGGAATTCACCCCTCCACTTT,CASSVGTGNSPLHF
TRBJ1-5,TRBV19,-,-,TGTGCCAGTAGTATGAGGGGTCACCAGCCCCAGCATTTT,CASSMRGHQPQHF
TRBJ2-7,TRBV7-3,-,-,TGTGCCAGCAGCTTAGTGAGCGGAGAAGCCTACGAGCAGTACTTC,CASSLVSGEAYEQYF
TRBJ1-3,TRBV5-1,TRBD1,-,TGCGCCAGCAGCGTGACAGGGTCTGGAAACACCATATATTTT,CASSVTGSGNTIYF
TRBJ2-1,TRBV27,-,-,TGTGCCACCCGTCAATACTCAAACAACAATGAGCAGTTCTTC,CATRQYSNNNEQFF
TRBJ2-7,TRBV7-9,-,-,TGTGCCAGCAGCTTTCGCCGGGGCGAGCAGTACTTC,CASSFRRGEQYF
TRBJ1-1,TRBV4-3,-,-,TGCGCCAGCAGCCCCTATGCGAACACTGAAGCTTTCTTT,CASSPYANTEAFF
TRBJ2-3,TRBV7-2,TRBD1,-,TGTGCCAGCAGCGGACAGGGAGATACGCAGTATTTT,CASSGQGDTQYF
TRBJ1-3,TRBV19,-,-,TGTGCCAGTAGTATCGGAACCTATTCGAGGGGAAACACCATATATTTT,CASSIGTYSRGNTIYF
TRBJ2-7,TRBV14,TRBD2,-,TGTGCCAGCAGCCGCATGACTAGCGGGAGGGCCTACGAGCAGTACTTC,CASSRMTSGRAYEQYF
TRBJ2-7,TRBV5-4,-,-,TGTGCCAGCAGCTTGATTTGGGGGACCCTGTACGAGCAGTACTTC,CASSLIWGTLYEQYF
TRBJ2-1,TRBV4-3,-,-,TGCGCCAGCAGCCAGGGATATGAGCAGTTCTTC,CASSQGYEQFF
TRBJ2-5,TRBV5-1,TRBD2,-,TGCGCCAGCAGCGGTAGCGGGAAGAAAGAGACCCAGTACTTC,CASSGSGKKETQYF
TRBJ2-7,TRBV5-4,-,-,TGTGCCAGCAGCTTGGGGCAGTTCTACGAGCAGTACTTC,CASSLGQFYEQYF
TRBJ2-5,TRBV5-6,TRBD2,-,TGTGCCAGCAGCTCCCCGGGGGGGCTCCAAGAGACCCAGTACTTC,CASSSPGGLQETQYF